One and the same sample provided the 8 T cell receptor beta chains below, sequenced in a study of blood T cell repertoires in COVID-19 (dated by TCRdb to about 2020). The library was generated by the immunoSEQ multiplex PCR assay. TCRdb carries this immuneACCESS record with in-frame sequences only. Its versions omit some clonotypes, under half of them owing to an unresolved V gene in the studies checked, with the rest unexplained. For this sample the table gives nearly 250,000 clones, of which roughly 85% were detected only once. The leading ten clones occupy over 7.5% of the sample. The source material was PBMCs or T cells enriched from blood (not recorded which). The receptors derive from a woman aged 50 to 60 with acute COVID-19.

The rearrangement joins TRBV7-2 to TRBJ1-5, with D perhaps matching TRBD1 (6 bases). V was clipped by 4 bases and J by 2 bases, with 15 bases between them. There are 16 residues in the CDR3. Germline V CDR1 and CDR2: SGHTA, FQGNSA. The CDR3 region is CASSSIQGIGNQPQHF. The CDR3 DNA reads as TGTGCCAGCAGCTCTATCCAGGGGATTGGCAATCAGCCCCAGCATTTT. Variable domain in full (rest from reference TRBV7-2 and TRBJ1-5): GAGVSQSPSNKVTEKGKDVELRCDPISGHTALYWYRQSLGQGLEFLIYFQGNSAPDKSGLPSDRFSAERTGGSVSTLTIQRTQQEDSAVYLCASSSIQGIGNQPQHFGDGTRLSIL.

Remarks on this clone: Within the sample, other DNA sequences also encode this same CDR3. V is TRBV7-9 and J is TRBJ2-1; weak D call: TRBD2 (5 bases). The CDR3 covers 14 residues. Per the germline V gene, CDR1 is SEHNR and CDR2 is FQNEAQ (reference sequence). V was cut by 3 bases and J by 1 base, with 7 bases left in between. The CDR3 is CASSLAGSYNEQFF. The CDR3 DNA sequence: TGTGCCAGCAGCTTGGCGGGTTCCTACAATGAGCAGTTCTTC.

V is TRBV19 and J is TRBJ2-3; a weak D match, TRBD2 (5 bases). Trimming shortened V by 5 bases and J by 5 bases, and 17 bases separated the two germline ends. Per germline, CDR1 LNHDA and CDR2 SQIVND (reference sequence). The CDR3 spans 15 residues. The CDR3 coding sequence is TGTGCCAGTAGTTCCTCCTCGCGGGCGGAAGATACGCAGTATTTT. This codes for CASSSSSRAEDTQYF.

The genes are TRBV18 and TRBJ1-1; D ambiguous. V was clipped by 3 bases and J by 0 bases, with 14 bases between them. The CDR3 consists of 16 residues. The V gene's germline CDR1 is KGHSH and CDR2 LQKENI. The DNA of the CDR3 is TGTGCCAGCTCACCGAAAAATGGGGAGTTGAACACTGAAGCTTTCTTT. Translated: CASSPKNGELNTEAFF.

J is TRBJ2-3 and V is TRBV6-2 or TRBV6-3; 7 bases line up with TRBD1. In germline, CDR1 is MNHEY, CDR2 SVGEGT. The CDR3 has 13 amino acids. V was pared by 4 bases and J by 5 bases, with 3 bases of the junction left unmatched. The CDR3 region is CASSSYRGDTQYF. For the CDR3, the DNA is TGTGCCAGCAGTTCCTACAGGGGAGATACGCAGTATTTT.

V usage is TRBV10-1 and J usage is TRBJ1-2; TRBD1 agrees at 7 bases. Per the germline V gene, CDR1 is WNHNN and CDR2 is SYGVQD (reference sequence). Trimming took 0 bases from V and 4 from J; bases not matched to a gene: 8. The CDR3 has 16 residues. The CDR3 DNA sequence: TGCGCCAGCAGTGAGTCGGAACCGGGACAGTCCTATGGCTACACCTTC. This codes for CASSESEPGQSYGYTF.

The chain recombines TRBV12-3 or TRBV12-4 with TRBJ1-1; D is possibly TRBD1 (5 bases). This CDR3 is built from 13 residues. V was trimmed by 2 bases and J by 5 bases, leaving 9 bases between them. The CDR3 DNA reads TGTGCCAGCAGTTTACTGGCAGGGACTGAAGCTTTCTTT. Encoded protein: CASSLLAGTEAFF.

This chain connects TRBV7-2 to TRBJ1-5; TRBD1 agrees at 7 bases. The germline V gene encodes CDR1 SGHTA and CDR2 FQGNSA. V lost 5 bases, J lost 5 bases, and 6 bases stayed unmatched. The CDR3 sequence is 14 residues long. CDR3: CASSRGGGYQPQHF. As DNA, the CDR3 is TGTGCCAGCAGCCGCGGAGGGGGCTATCAGCCCCAGCATTTT.